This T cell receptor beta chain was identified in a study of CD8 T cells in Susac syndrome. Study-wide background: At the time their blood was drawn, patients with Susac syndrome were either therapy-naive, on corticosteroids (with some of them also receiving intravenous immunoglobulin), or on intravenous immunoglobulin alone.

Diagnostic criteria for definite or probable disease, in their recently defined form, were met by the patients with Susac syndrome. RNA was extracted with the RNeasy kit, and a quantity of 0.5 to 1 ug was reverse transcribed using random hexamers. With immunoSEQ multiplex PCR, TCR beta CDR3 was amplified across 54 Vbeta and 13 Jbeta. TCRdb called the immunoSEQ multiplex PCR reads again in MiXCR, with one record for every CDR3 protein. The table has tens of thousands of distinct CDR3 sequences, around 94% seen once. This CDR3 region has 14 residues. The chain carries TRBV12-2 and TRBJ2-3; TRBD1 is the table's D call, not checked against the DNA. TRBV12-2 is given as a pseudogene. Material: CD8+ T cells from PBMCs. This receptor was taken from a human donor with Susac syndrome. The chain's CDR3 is CASRPLGQSDTQYF. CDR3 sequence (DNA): TGTGCAAGTCGCCCCCTAGGACAGTCAGATACGCAGTATTTT.